One sample yielded the 4 T cell receptor beta chains listed below, sequenced in a study of T cells in Graves' hyperthyroidism and ophthalmopathy. Researchers took RNA transcripts and amplified the TCR beta CDR3 regions from them. In the first-round RT-PCR of the TCR CDR3, the HTBI primer set was used. One entry per CDR3 protein, called by TCRdb with MiXCR from the multiplex PCR reads. The sample holds under 300,000 distinct CDR3 sequences, 14% to 15% seen once. What was sequenced was blood. These receptors were obtained from a woman aged 40-49 years with Graves' hyperthyroidism that later progressed to Graves' ophthalmopathy.

Only a few counts were recorded for this clonotype. A junction end diverges from the germline sequence, so it may reflect a read error. The chain has TRBV28 and TRBJ2-1, with 7 bases matching TRBD2. The CDR3 runs to 15 residues. Germline-derived CDR1 and CDR2 are MDHEN and SYDVKM. This CDR3 reads CASSFVAGDEGEQLF. For the CDR3, the DNA is TGTGCCAGCAGTTTTGTTGCGGGAGATGAGGGTGAGCAGCTCTTC.

There are many counts of this clonotype. This chain connects TRBV20-1 to TRBJ2-7, with a possible D match to TRBD2 (5 bases). Germline V CDR1 and CDR2: DFQATT, SNEGSKA (reference sequence). V was pared by 3 bases and J by 6 bases, with 18 bases between. The CDR3 spans 14 residues. CDR3 region: CSASQSPGFGEQYF. CDR3 sequence (DNA): TGCAGTGCTAGCCAAAGTCCGGGGTTCGGCGAGCAGTACTTC.

This clonotype was seen more than once but under ten times. Mismatch with germline at one junction end may stem from a read error. V usage is TRBV6-2 or TRBV6-3 and J usage is TRBJ1-6; D gene ambiguous. This CDR3 region has 16 residues. In germline, CDR1 is MNHEY, CDR2 SVGEGT. This CDR3 reads CASSYWVPAQGPPLHF. The CDR3 coding sequence is TGTGCCAGCAGCTACTGGGTGCCTGCGCAAGGTCCACCCCTCCACTTT.

V and J are TRBV20-1 and TRBJ2-1, with 7 positions matching TRBD2. Germline-derived CDR1 and CDR2 are DFQATT and SNEGSKA (reference sequence). V lost 2 bases and J lost 7; bases outside the gene matches: 8. The CDR3 consists of 14 residues. DNA for the CDR3: TGCAGTGCTAGAAGGGTGGGAGCGGGGAATGAGCAGTTCTTC. This gives the protein CSARRVGAGNEQFF.